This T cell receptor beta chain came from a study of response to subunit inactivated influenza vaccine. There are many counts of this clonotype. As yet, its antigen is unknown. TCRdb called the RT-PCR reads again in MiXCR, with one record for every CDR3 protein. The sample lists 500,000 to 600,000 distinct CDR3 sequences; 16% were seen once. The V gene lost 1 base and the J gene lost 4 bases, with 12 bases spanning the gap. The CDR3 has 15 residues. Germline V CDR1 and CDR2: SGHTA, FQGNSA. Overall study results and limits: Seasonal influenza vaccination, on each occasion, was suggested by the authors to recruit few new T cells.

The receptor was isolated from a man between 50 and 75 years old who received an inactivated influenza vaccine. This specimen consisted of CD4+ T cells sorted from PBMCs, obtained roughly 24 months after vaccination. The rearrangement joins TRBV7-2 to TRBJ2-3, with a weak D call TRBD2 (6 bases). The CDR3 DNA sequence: TGTGCCAGCAGCTTAGTTGCGGGGACCCCAGATACGCAGTATTTT. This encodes CASSLVAGTPDTQYF.